This T cell receptor (beta chain) derives from a study of T cell responses to AZD1222 COVID-19 vaccine. Study-wide results and caveats: After two AZD1222 doses, spike-specific TCR breadth and depth rose versus day 0. Spike-wide coverage was observed for vaccine-associated CD4 TCRs, with dominant responses at 160-218 and 743-854. Just 5 or 6 AZD1222 recipients tested seropositive at baseline.

The method was immunoSEQ multiplex PCR; TCRdb's version includes in-frame clones alone and lacks a portion of them. The sample includes fewer than 110,000 clones, about 90% of them seen just once. Note on this clone: Its matching antigen is unknown.

Trimming took 8 bases from V and 9 from J, leaving 22 bases between them. This CDR3 contains 15 residues. Germline V gene lookup returns CDR1 MNHEY and CDR2 SVGAGI. This sequence was found in an adult in good health. The chain links TRBV6-5 to TRBJ1-4, with D perhaps TRBD1 (6 bases). The sequencing here drew on peripheral blood, taken on day 0 of AZD1222 vaccination. CDR3 amino acids: CASHPGHKERKKLFF. The CDR3 DNA is TGTGCCAGCCATCCGGGACATAAGGAGCGGAAAAAACTGTTTTTT.